A selection of T cell receptor beta chains follows, all from one sample in a study of blood T cell repertoires in COVID-19. The assay was immunoSEQ multiplex PCR, and TCRdb's table has in-frame clones only and misses some. In the table there are under 300,000 clones, approximately 90% of which are singletons. What was sequenced was peripheral blood. Source of these receptors: a woman between 40 and 50 years old who had recovered from COVID-19. CDR3s include the opening cysteine and the closing phenylalanine or tryptophan. The order of the fields is V gene, D gene, J gene, CDR3 length, clone size, CDR3 DNA, CDR3 protein. The D gene is left open where the match is weak. For some rows the clone size is stated as once, few or many, or as a class when expanded; others skip it.

V gene: TRBV3-1/TRBV3-2
D gene: TRBD2
J gene: TRBJ2-2
CDR3 length: 17
clone size: .
CDR3 DNA: TGTGCCAGCAGCCAAGTGGGGGGGAATACTAACACCGGGGAGCTGTTTTTT
CDR3 protein: CASSQVGGNTNTGELFF

V gene: TRBV3-1/TRBV3-2
D gene: TRBD2
J gene: TRBJ2-2
CDR3 length: 14
clone size: .
CDR3 DNA: TGTGCCAGCAGGGGGCTAGCGGGAGTGGGGGAGCTGTTTTTT
CDR3 protein: CASRGLAGVGELFF

V gene: TRBV6-6
D gene: .
J gene: TRBJ2-1
CDR3 length: 15
clone size: .
CDR3 DNA: TGTGCCAGCACGGTCGGTCTAGCGTCCTACAATGAGCAGTTCTTC
CDR3 protein: CASTVGLASYNEQFF

V gene: TRBV3-1/TRBV3-2
D gene: TRBD2
J gene: TRBJ2-7
CDR3 length: 14
clone size: .
CDR3 DNA: TGTGCCAGCAGCCAGGCGGGAGGCCGGGGGGAGCAGTACTTC
CDR3 protein: CASSQAGGRGEQYF

V gene: TRBV3-1/TRBV3-2
D gene: TRBD2
J gene: TRBJ2-3
CDR3 length: 16
clone size: .
CDR3 DNA: TGTGCCAGCAGCCCTCTAGCGGGAGGGGGGACAGATACGCAGTATTTT
CDR3 protein: CASSPLAGGGTDTQYF

V gene: TRBV30
D gene: .
J gene: TRBJ1-1
CDR3 length: 13
clone size: .
CDR3 DNA: TGTGCCTGGACGGGGACACGGAACACTGAAGCTTTCTTT
CDR3 protein: CAWTGTRNTEAFF

V gene: TRBV28
D gene: TRBD2
J gene: TRBJ2-2
CDR3 length: 14
clone size: .
CDR3 DNA: TGTGCCACCCCGGGGGGGGCGGGGACCGGGGAGCTGTTTTTT
CDR3 protein: CATPGGAGTGELFF

V gene: TRBV30
D gene: .
J gene: TRBJ1-1
CDR3 length: 13
clone size: .
CDR3 DNA: TGTGCCTCCTCCCGGGGGGTGAACACTGAAGCTTTCTTT
CDR3 protein: CASSRGVNTEAFF

V gene: TRBV20-1
D gene: .
J gene: TRBJ1-2
CDR3 length: 9
clone size: .
CDR3 DNA: TGCAGTGCACCCGGGGGCTACACCTTC
CDR3 protein: CSAPGGYTF

V gene: TRBV3-1/TRBV3-2
D gene: TRBD1
J gene: TRBJ1-2
CDR3 length: 14
clone size: .
CDR3 DNA: TGTGCCAGCAGCCAGGGGACAGGGCCCTATGGCTACACCTTC
CDR3 protein: CASSQGTGPYGYTF

V gene: TRBV7-2
D gene: TRBD2
J gene: TRBJ2-1
CDR3 length: 15
clone size: .
CDR3 DNA: TGTGCCAGCAGCTCAGGGGGCGGACTAGCGGGAGGGCAGTTCTTC
CDR3 protein: CASSSGGGLAGGQFF

V gene: TRBV11-2
D gene: .
J gene: TRBJ2-1
CDR3 length: 11
clone size: .
CDR3 DNA: TGTGCCAGCAGCTTGGGCGTTGAGCAGTTCTTC
CDR3 protein: CASSLGVEQFF

V gene: TRBV4-1
D gene: TRBD1
J gene: TRBJ1-5
CDR3 length: 15
clone size: .
CDR3 DNA: TGCGCCAGCAGCCAAGCGGGACAGGGGGGTCAGCCCCAGCATTTT
CDR3 protein: CASSQAGQGGQPQHF

V gene: TRBV19
D gene: .
J gene: TRBJ1-4
CDR3 length: 15
clone size: .
CDR3 DNA: TGTGCCAGTAGCACAGGGATGGCAACTAATGAAAAACTGTTTTTT
CDR3 protein: CASSTGMATNEKLFF

V gene: TRBV9
D gene: .
J gene: TRBJ2-3
CDR3 length: 15
clone size: .
CDR3 DNA: TGTGCCAGCAGCCCAACGGGGGACCGCACAGATACGCAGTATTTT
CDR3 protein: CASSPTGDRTDTQYF

V gene: TRBV3-1/TRBV3-2
D gene: TRBD2
J gene: TRBJ2-1
CDR3 length: 17
clone size: .
CDR3 DNA: TGTGCCAGCAGCCAAGAGCGTGACGGGAGGGCTATGAATGAGCAGTTCTTC
CDR3 protein: CASSQERDGRAMNEQFF

V gene: TRBV25-1
D gene: .
J gene: TRBJ1-1
CDR3 length: 13
clone size: .
CDR3 DNA: TGTGCCAGCCACCCCCAGGGGAACACTGAAGCTTTCTTT
CDR3 protein: CASHPQGNTEAFF

V gene: TRBV5-4
D gene: .
J gene: TRBJ2-3
CDR3 length: 15
clone size: .
CDR3 DNA: TGTGCCAGCAGCTTGGCCGCAGGAAGCACAGATACGCAGTATTTT
CDR3 protein: CASSLAAGSTDTQYF

V gene: TRBV5-6
D gene: TRBD2
J gene: TRBJ2-4
CDR3 length: 15
clone size: .
CDR3 DNA: TGTGCCAGCAGCTTGGGGCTCCCGGGGGGTAACATTCAGTACTTC
CDR3 protein: CASSLGLPGGNIQYF

V gene: TRBV18
D gene: TRBD2
J gene: TRBJ2-5
CDR3 length: 17
clone size: .
CDR3 DNA: TGTGCCAGCTCACCACGGAGGATAGCGGGAGACCAAGAGACCCAGTACTTC
CDR3 protein: CASSPRRIAGDQETQYF

V gene: TRBV7-9
D gene: .
J gene: TRBJ2-1
CDR3 length: 15
clone size: .
CDR3 DNA: TGTGCCAGCAGCCCCACCCCGAGGCCCAACAATGAGCAGTTCTTC
CDR3 protein: CASSPTPRPNNEQFF

V gene: TRBV6-5
D gene: TRBD1
J gene: TRBJ1-1
CDR3 length: 13
clone size: .
CDR3 DNA: TGTGCCAGCACAAGGACAGGGACTACCGAAGCTTTCTTT
CDR3 protein: CASTRTGTTEAFF

V gene: TRBV19
D gene: TRBD1
J gene: TRBJ1-6
CDR3 length: 16
clone size: .
CDR3 DNA: TGTGCCAGTAGCCCAGGGGGTTCCAGGGGGAATTCACCCCTCCACTTT
CDR3 protein: CASSPGGSRGNSPLHF

V gene: TRBV19
D gene: .
J gene: TRBJ2-1
CDR3 length: 17
clone size: many
CDR3 DNA: TGTGCCAGTAGTATAGGGGTTCCAACTGGGGCAAACAATGAGCAGTTCTTC
CDR3 protein: CASSIGVPTGANNEQFF

V gene: TRBV27
D gene: .
J gene: TRBJ1-2
CDR3 length: 14
clone size: .
CDR3 DNA: TGTGCCAGCAGCCTACGTTTTGGGGGGGAAGGCTACACCTTC
CDR3 protein: CASSLRFGGEGYTF

V gene: TRBV5-4
D gene: .
J gene: TRBJ2-1
CDR3 length: 12
clone size: .
CDR3 DNA: TGTGCCAGCAGCTTGGCTGCGTCTGAGCAGTTCTTC
CDR3 protein: CASSLAASEQFF

V gene: TRBV6-5
D gene: .
J gene: TRBJ1-2
CDR3 length: 15
clone size: .
CDR3 DNA: TGTGCCAGCACCGCCGAACCAGGGCCCACCTATGGCTACACCTTC
CDR3 protein: CASTAEPGPTYGYTF